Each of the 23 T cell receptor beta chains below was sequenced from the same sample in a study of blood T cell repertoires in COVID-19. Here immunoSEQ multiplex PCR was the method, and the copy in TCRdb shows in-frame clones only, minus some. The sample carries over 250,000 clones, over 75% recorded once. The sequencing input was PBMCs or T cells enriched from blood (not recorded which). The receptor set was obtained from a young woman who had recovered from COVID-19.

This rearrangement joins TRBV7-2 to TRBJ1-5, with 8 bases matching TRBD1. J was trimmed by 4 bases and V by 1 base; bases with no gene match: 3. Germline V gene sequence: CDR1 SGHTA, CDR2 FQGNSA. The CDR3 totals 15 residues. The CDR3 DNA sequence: TGTGCCAGCAGCTTAGGGACAGGGCCGAATCAGCCCCAGCATTTT. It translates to CASSLGTGPNQPQHF.

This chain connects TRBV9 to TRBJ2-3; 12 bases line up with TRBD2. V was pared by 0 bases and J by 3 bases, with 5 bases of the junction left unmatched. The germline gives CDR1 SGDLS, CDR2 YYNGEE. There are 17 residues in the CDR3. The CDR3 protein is CASSVDPSGGATDTQYF. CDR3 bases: TGTGCCAGCAGCGTAGATCCTAGCGGGGGGGCAACAGATACGCAGTATTTT.

CDR3 sequence reads: CASSQDSGLYEQYF. The DNA of the CDR3 is TGCGCCAGCAGCCAAGATTCAGGCCTCTACGAGCAGTACTTC. V and J are TRBV4-1 and TRBJ2-7, with D uncertain. This CDR3 has 14 amino acids. The V and J ends lost 0 bases and 3 bases respectively, with 9 bases between them. CDR1 is MGHRA, CDR2 YSYEKL, per germline.

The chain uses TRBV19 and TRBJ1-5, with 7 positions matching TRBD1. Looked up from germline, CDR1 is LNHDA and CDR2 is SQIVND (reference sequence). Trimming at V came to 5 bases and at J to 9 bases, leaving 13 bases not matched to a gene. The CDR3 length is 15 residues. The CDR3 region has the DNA TGTGCCAGTAGTCCCCGGGACAGAACTGTAGGGCCCCAGCATTTT. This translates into CASSPRDRTVGPQHF.

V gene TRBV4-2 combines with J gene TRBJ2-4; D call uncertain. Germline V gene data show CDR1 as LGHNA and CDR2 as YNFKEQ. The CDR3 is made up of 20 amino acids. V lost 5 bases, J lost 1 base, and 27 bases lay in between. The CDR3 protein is CASSFRRVGTPGAAKNIQYF. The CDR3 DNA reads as TGTGCCAGCAGCTTCCGGCGCGTTGGAACCCCAGGTGCGGCCAAAAACATTCAGTACTTC.

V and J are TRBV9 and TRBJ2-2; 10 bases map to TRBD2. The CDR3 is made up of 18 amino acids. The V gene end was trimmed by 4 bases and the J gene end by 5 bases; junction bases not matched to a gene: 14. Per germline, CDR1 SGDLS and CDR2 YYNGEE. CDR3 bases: TGTGCCAGCAGCCCAGGGGAAGCGGGGGGGCTGTGGACCGGGGAGCTGTTTTTT. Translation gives CASSPGEAGGLWTGELFF.

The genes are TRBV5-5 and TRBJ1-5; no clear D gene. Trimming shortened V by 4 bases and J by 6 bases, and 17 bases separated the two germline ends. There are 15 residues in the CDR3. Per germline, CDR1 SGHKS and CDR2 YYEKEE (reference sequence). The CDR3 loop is CASSMRAISGQPQHF. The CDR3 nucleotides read TGTGCCAGCAGCATGAGGGCCATATCGGGTCAGCCCCAGCATTTT.

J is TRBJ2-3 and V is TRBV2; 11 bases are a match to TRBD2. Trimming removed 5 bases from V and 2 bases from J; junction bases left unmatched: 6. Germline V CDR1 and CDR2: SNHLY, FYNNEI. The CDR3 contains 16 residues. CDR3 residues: CASSQGLAVDTDTQYF. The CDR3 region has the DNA TGTGCCAGCAGTCAGGGACTAGCGGTAGACACAGATACGCAGTATTTT.

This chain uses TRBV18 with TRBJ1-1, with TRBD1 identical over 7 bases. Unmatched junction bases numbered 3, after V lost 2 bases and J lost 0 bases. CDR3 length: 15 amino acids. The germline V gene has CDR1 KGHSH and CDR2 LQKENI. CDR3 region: CASSPFDRVNTEAFF. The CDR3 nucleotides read TGTGCCAGCTCACCATTCGACAGGGTGAACACTGAAGCTTTCTTT.

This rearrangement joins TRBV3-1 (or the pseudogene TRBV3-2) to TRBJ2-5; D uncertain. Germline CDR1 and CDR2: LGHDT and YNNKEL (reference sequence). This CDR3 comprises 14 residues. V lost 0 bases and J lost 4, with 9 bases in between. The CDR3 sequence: CASSQDPGSETQYF. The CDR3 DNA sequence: TGTGCCAGCAGCCAAGATCCAGGTTCAGAGACCCAGTACTTC.

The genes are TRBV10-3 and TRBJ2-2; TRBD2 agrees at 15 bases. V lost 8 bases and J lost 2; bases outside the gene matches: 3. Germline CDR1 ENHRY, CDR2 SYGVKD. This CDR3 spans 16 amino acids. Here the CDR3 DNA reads TGTGCCATCGGGACTAGCGGGGGGATAAACACCGGGGAGCTGTTTTTT. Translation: CAIGTSGGINTGELFF.

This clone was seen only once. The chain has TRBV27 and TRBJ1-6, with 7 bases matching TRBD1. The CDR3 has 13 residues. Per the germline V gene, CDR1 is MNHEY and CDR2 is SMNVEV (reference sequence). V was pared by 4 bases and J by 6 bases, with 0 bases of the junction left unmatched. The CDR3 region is CASSYRGNSPLHF. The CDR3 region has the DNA TGTGCCAGCAGTTACAGGGGTAATTCACCCCTCCACTTT.

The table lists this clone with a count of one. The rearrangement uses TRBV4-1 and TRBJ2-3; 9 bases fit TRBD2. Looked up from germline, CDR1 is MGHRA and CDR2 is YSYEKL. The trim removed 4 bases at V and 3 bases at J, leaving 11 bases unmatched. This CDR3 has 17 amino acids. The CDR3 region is CASSPSGRGGPTDTQYF. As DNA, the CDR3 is TGCGCCAGCAGCCCCTCTGGGCGGGGGGGCCCGACAGATACGCAGTATTTT.

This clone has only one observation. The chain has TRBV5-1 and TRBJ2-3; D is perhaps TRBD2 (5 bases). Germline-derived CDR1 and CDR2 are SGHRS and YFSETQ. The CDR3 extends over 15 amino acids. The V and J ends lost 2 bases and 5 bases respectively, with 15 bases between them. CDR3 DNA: TGCGCCAGCAGCTTCGCGGGTGCCCCTGGAGATACGCAGTATTTT. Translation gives CASSFAGAPGDTQYF.

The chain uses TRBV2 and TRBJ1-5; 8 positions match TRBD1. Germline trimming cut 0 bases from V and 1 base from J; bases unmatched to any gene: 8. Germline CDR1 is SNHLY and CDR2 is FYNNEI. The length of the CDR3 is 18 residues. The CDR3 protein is CASSEALPGGVSNQPQHF. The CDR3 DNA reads TGTGCCAGCAGTGAAGCGCTCCCAGGGGGCGTGAGCAATCAGCCCCAGCATTTT.

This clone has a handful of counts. The CDR3 loop is CASTVTSGTYNEQFF. As DNA, the CDR3 is TGTGCCAGCACCGTGACTAGCGGGACCTACAATGAGCAGTTCTTC. The chain links TRBV7-6 to TRBJ2-1, with 11 bases lining up with TRBD2. Germline loops: CDR1 SGHVS, CDR2 FNYEAQ. The CDR3 covers 15 residues. The J segment lost 2 bases and the V segment lost 7 bases, leaving 4 bases of the junction unmatched.

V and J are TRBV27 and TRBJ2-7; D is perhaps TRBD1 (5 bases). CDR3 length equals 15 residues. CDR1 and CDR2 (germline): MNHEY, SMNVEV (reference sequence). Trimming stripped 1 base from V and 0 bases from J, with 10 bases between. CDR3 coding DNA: TGTGCCAGCAGTTTATTGCCTGACAGCTCCTACGAGCAGTACTTC. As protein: CASSLLPDSSYEQYF.

Written as DNA, the CDR3 is TGTGCTAGTGGCGAGACAGAAATTGGCTACACCTTC. Protein product: CASGETEIGYTF. The chain is built from TRBV12-5 and TRBJ1-2; D perhaps matches TRBD1 (5 bases). Germline CDR1 reads LGHNT; CDR2 reads FRNRAP. V gave up 6 bases and J gave up 7 bases, with 12 bases separating them. The CDR3 extends over 12 amino acids.

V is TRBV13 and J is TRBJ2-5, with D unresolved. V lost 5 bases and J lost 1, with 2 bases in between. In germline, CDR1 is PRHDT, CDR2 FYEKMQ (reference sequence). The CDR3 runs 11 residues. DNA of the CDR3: TGTGCCAGCAGCCTCCAAGAGACCCAGTACTTC. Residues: CASSLQETQYF.

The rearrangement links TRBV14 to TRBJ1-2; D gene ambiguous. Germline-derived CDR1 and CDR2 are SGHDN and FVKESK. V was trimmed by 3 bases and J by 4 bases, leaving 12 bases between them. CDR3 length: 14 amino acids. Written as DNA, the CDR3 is TGTGCCAGCAGCCACTCACCGGGGTTCTATGGCTACACCTTC. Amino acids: CASSHSPGFYGYTF. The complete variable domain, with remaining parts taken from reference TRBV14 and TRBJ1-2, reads EAGVTQFPSHSVIEKGQTVTLRCDPISGHDNLYWYRRVMGKEIKFLLHFVKESKQDESGMPNNRFLAERTGGTYSTLKVQPAELEDSGVYFCASSHSPGFYGYTFGSGTRLTVV.

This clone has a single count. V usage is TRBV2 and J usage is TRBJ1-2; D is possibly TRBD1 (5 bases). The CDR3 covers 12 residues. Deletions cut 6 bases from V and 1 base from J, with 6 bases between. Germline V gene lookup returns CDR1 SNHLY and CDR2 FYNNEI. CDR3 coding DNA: TGTGCCAGCAGGACAGATAACTATGGCTACACCTTC. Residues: CASRTDNYGYTF.

In nucleotides, the CDR3 is TGCGCCAGCAGCCAGACAGGACAGGGGGTGGTCTTAGGCACTGAAGCTTTCTTT. Its translation: CASSQTGQGVVLGTEAFF. The rearrangement joins TRBV4-1 to TRBJ1-1, with TRBD1 matching over 10 bases. The CDR3 consists of 18 residues. CDR1 is MGHRA and CDR2 is YSYEKL in the germline V gene. V was clipped by 3 bases and J by 4 bases; unmatched bases: 14.

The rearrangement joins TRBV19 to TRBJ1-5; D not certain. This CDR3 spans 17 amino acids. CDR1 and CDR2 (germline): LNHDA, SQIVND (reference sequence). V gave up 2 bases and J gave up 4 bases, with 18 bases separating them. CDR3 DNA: TGTGCCAGTAGTATAAGGAACGGACTAGACTTGAATCAGCCCCAGCATTTT. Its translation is CASSIRNGLDLNQPQHF. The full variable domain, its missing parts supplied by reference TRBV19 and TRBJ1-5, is DGGITQSPKYLFRKEGQNVTLSCEQNLNHDAMYWYRQDPGQGLRLIYYSQIVNDFQKGDIAEGYSVSREKKESFPLTVTSAQKNPTAFYLCASSIRNGLDLNQPQHFGDGTRLSIL.